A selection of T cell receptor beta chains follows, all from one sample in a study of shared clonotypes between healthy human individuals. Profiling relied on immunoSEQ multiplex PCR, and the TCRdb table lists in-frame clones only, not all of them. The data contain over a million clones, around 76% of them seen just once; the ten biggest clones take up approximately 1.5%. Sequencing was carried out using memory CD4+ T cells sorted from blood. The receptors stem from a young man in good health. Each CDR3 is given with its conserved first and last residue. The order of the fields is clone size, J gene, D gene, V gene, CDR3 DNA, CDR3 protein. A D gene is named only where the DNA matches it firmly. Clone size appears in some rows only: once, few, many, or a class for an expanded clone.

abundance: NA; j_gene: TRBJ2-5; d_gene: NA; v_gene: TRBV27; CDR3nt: TGTGCCAGCAGTTTAACCCGCTCGGCAAGGCTAGAGACCCAGTACTTC; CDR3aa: CASSLTRSARLETQYF
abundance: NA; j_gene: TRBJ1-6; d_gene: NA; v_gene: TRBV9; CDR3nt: TGTGCCAGCACCCTCTCCGAAAATTCACCCCTCCACTTT; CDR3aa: CASTLSENSPLHF
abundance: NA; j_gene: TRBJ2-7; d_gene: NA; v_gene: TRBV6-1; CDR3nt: TGTGCCAGCACCACAGGAGGGACCTACGAGCAGTACTTC; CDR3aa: CASTTGGTYEQYF
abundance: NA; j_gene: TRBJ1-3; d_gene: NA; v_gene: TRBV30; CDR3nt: TGTGCCTCGAGGGGGAGTGGAAACACCATATATTTT; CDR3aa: CASRGSGNTIYF
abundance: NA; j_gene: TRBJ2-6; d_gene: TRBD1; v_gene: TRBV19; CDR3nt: TGTGCCAGTAGTGGGGACAGGGGGGCCCGCTCTGGGGCCAACGTCCTGACTTTC; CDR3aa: CASSGDRGARSGANVLTF
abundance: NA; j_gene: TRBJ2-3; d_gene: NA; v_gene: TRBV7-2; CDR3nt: TGTGCCAGCAGCTTCAATATGGATACGCAGTATTTT; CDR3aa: CASSFNMDTQYF
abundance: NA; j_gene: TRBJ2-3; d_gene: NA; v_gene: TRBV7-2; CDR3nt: TGTGCCAGCAGCTACAATTGGGCAGGGGCCGGAGATACGCAGTATTTT; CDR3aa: CASSYNWAGAGDTQYF
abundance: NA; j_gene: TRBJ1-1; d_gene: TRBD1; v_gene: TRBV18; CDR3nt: TGTGCCAGCTCACCCGAGACAGGGAAGACTGAAGCTTTCTTT; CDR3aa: CASSPETGKTEAFF
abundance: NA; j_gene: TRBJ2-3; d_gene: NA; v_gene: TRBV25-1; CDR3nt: TGTGCCAGCAGTGTGGCTAGCACAGATACGCAGTATTTT; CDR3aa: CASSVASTDTQYF
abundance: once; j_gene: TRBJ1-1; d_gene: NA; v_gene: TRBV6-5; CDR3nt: TGTGCCAGCTTGAGTTTCCGGGGCCAGAACACTGAAGCTTTCTTT; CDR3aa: CASLSFRGQNTEAFF
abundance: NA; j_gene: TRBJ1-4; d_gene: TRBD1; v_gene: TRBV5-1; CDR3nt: TGCGCCAGCAGCAGGGACAGTGTCAGGGAAAAACTGTTTTTT; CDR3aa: CASSRDSVREKLFF